Sequencing of this TCR beta chain was carried out in a study of cytomegalovirus exposure and HLA in healthy donors. Regarding the study as a whole: A later analysis found most CMV-associated TCR beta chains apparently HLA-restricted.

A multiplex PCR was run with 60 Vbeta primers and 13 Jbeta primers. The protocol was immunoSEQ multiplex PCR, while the TCRdb copy is restricted to in-frame clones and leaves out a portion. The sample includes 100,000 to 150,000 clones, roughly four fifths of them seen just once. Details on this clone: Its matching antigen is unknown.

Regarding donors, all were healthy bone marrow donors. J was trimmed by 5 bases and V by 4 bases; bases with no gene match: 8. The germline CDR1 and CDR2 sequences are SGHRS and YFSETQ. The CDR3 contains 15 residues. The chain couples TRBV5-1 to TRBJ2-1; 8 nucleotides line up with TRBD1. The source is a man between 18 and 35 years old in good health and CMV-seronegative. Sequenced material: PBMCs. CDR3 DNA: TGCGCCAGCAGCCCCGACAGGGGCAGCAACAATGAGCAGTTCTTC. Translating it yields CASSPDRGSNNEQFF.